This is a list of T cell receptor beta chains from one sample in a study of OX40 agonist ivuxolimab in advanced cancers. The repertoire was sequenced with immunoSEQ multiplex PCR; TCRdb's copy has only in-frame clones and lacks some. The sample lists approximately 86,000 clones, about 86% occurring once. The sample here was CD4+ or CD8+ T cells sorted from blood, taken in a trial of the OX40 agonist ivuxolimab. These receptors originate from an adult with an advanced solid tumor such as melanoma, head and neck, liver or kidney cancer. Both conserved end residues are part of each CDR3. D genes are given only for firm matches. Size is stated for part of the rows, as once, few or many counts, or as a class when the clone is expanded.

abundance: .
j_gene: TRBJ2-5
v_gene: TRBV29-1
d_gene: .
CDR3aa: CSVVGQQETQYF
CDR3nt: TGCAGCGTTGTCGGGCAGCAAGAGACCCAGTACTTC

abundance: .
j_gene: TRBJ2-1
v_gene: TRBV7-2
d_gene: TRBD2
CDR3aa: CASSLGGRASVLLNEQFF
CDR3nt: TGTGCCAGCAGCTTAGGAGGGAGGGCCTCAGTCCTACTCAATGAGCAGTTCTTC

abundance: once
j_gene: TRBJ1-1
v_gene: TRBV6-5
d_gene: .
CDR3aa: CASRWLGVQSTEAFF
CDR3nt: TGTGCCAGCAGGTGGCTGGGGGTCCAGAGCACTGAAGCTTTCTTT

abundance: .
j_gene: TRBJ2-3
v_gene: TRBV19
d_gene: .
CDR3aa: CASSTPNRGSGDTQYF
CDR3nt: TGTGCCAGTAGTACCCCTAATAGAGGGTCCGGAGATACGCAGTATTTT

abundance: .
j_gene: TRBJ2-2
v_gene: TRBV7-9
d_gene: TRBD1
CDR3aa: CASQTGATGELFF
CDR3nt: TGTGCCAGCCAGACAGGGGCCACCGGGGAGCTGTTTTTT

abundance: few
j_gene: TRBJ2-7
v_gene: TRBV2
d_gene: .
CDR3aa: CASSELGYEQYF
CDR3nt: TGTGCCAGCAGTGAACTGGGGTACGAGCAGTACTTC

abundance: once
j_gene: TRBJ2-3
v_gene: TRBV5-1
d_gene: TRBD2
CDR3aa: CASSPGLAGAGDTQYF
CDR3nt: TGCGCCAGCAGCCCGGGACTAGCGGGGGCTGGGGATACGCAGTATTTT

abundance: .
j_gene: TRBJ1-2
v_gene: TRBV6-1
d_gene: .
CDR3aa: CASSLRGGLFDGYTF
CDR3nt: TGTGCCAGCAGTCTCCGGGGGGGGTTGTTCGATGGCTACACCTTC

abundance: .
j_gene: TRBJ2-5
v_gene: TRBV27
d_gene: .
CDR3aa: CASSFRPSETQYF
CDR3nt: TGTGCCAGCAGTTTCCGGCCGTCGGAGACCCAGTACTTC

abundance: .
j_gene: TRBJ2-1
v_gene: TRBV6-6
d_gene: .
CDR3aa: CASRSSGYSYNEQFF
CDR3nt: TGTGCCAGCAGATCAAGCGGGTACTCCTACAATGAGCAGTTCTTC

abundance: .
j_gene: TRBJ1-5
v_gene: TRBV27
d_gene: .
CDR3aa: CASSLSFNQPQHF
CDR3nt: TGTGCCAGCAGTTTATCTTTCAATCAGCCCCAGCATTTT

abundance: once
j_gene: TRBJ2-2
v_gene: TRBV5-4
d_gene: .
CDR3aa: CASSPVGGSTGELFF
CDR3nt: TGTGCCAGCAGCCCTGTCGGGGGAAGCACCGGGGAGCTGTTTTTT

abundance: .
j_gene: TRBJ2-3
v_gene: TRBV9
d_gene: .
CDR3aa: CASSVDVEDTQYF
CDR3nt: TGTGCCAGCAGCGTAGATGTGGAAGATACGCAGTATTTT

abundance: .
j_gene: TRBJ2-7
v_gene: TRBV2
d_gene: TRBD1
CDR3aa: CASRGQEDYEQYF
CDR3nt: TGTGCCAGCAGGGGACAGGAAGACTACGAGCAGTACTTC

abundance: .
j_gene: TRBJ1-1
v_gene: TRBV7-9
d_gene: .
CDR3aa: CASRATEAFF
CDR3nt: TGTGCCAGCAGGGCGACTGAAGCTTTCTTT

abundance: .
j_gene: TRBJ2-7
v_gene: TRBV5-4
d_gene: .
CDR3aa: CASSFNGPGYEQYF
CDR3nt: TGTGCCAGCAGCTTTAACGGCCCGGGATACGAGCAGTACTTC

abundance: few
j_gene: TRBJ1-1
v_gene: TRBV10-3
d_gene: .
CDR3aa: CAIQARENTEAFF
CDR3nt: TGTGCCATCCAGGCTCGAGAGAACACTGAAGCTTTCTTT

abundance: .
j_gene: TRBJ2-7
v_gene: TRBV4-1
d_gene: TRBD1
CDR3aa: CASSYTGASRYEQYF
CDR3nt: TGCGCCAGCAGCTATACAGGGGCCTCCCGCTACGAGCAGTACTTC

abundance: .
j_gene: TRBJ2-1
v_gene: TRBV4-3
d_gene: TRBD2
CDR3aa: CASSQEPSGKSYNEQFF
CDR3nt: TGCGCCAGCAGCCAAGAGCCTAGCGGGAAGTCCTACAATGAGCAGTTCTTC

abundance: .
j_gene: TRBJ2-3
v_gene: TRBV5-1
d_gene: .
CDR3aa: CASSYRSTDTQYF
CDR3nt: TGCGCCAGCAGTTACAGGTCGACAGATACGCAGTATTTT

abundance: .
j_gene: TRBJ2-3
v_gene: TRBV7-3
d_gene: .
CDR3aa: CASRLQGTDTQYF
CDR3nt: TGTGCCAGCAGGTTACAGGGCACAGATACGCAGTATTTT

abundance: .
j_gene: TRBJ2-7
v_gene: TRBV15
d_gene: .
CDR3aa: CATSRVGGWTDSSYEQYF
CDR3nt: TGTGCCACCAGCAGAGTAGGGGGATGGACAGACAGCTCCTACGAGCAGTACTTC

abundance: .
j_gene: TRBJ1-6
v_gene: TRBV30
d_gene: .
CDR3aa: CAWGRGTLDSPLHF
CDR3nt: TGTGCCTGGGGCCGTGGGACGTTGGATTCACCCCTCCACTTT

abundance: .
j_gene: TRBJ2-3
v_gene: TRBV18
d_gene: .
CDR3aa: CASSPAKGGISDTQYF
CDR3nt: TGTGCCAGCTCACCAGCCAAGGGTGGAATTTCAGATACGCAGTATTTT

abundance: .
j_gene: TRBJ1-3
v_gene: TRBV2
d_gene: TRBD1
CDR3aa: CASSRQGGNTIYF
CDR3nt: TGTGCCAGCAGTAGACAGGGGGGAAACACCATATATTTT

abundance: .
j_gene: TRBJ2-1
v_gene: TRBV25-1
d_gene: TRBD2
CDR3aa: CASSDPGLAGEGEQFF
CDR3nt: TGTGCCAGCAGTGACCCGGGACTAGCGGGAGAGGGTGAGCAGTTCTTC

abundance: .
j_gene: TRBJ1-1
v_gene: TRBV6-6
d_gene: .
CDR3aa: CASLAQSGTEAFF
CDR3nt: TGTGCCAGCCTAGCACAGTCGGGCACTGAAGCTTTCTTT

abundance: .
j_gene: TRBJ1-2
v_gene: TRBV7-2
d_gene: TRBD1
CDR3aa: CASSSGQGGDGYTF
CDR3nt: TGTGCCAGCAGCTCGGGACAGGGAGGGGATGGCTACACCTTC

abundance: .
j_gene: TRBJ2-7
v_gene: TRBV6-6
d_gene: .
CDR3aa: CASGYEQYF
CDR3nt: TGTGCCAGCGGCTACGAGCAGTACTTC

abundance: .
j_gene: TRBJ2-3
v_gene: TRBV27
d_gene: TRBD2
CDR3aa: CASSYLTSGTDTQYF
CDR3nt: TGTGCCAGCAGTTACCTGACTAGCGGCACAGATACGCAGTATTTT

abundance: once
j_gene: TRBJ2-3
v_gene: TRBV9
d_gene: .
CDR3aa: CASSVGGKDTQYF
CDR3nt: TGTGCCAGCAGCGTAGGTGGAAAAGATACGCAGTATTTT